This TCR beta chain emerged from a study of cytomegalovirus exposure and HLA in healthy donors. Profiling relied on immunoSEQ multiplex PCR, and the TCRdb table lists in-frame clones only, not all of them. The sample contains roughly 80,000 clones, 94% of which appear only once. Sequencing was done on a sample of PBMCs. This clonotype was sampled from a woman between 18 and 30 years old in good health and CMV-seronegative.

In DNA, the CDR3 is TGTGCCAGCAGCTCAACTAGTTTACAGTATTTT. As protein: CASSSTSLQYF. V is TRBV13 and J is TRBJ2-3; D is possibly TRBD2 (5 bases). Germline CDR1 PRHDT, CDR2 FYEKMQ (reference sequence). The CDR3 extends over 11 amino acids. V lost 4 bases, J lost 12 bases, and 11 bases lay in between.